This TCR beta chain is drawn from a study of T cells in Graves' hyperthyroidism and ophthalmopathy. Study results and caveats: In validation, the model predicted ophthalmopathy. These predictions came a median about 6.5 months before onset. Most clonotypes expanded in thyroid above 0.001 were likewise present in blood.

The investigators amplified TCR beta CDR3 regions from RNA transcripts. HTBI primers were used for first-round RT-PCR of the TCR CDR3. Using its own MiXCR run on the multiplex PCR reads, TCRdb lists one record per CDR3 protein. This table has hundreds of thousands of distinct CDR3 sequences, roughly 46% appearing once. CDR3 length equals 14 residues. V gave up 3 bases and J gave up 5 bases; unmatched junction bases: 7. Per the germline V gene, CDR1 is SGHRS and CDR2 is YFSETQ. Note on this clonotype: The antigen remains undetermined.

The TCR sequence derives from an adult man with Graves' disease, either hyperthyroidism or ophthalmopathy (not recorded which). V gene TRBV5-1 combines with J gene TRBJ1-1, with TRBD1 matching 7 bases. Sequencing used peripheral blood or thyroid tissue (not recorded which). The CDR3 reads CASSSQTGWTEAFF. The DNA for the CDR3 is TGCGCCAGCAGCTCACAGACAGGGTGGACTGAAGCTTTCTTT. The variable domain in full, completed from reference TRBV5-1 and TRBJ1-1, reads KAGVTQTPRYLIKTRGQQVTLSCSPISGHRSVSWYQQTPGQGLQFLFEYFSETQRNKGNFPGRFSGRQFSNSRSEMNVSTLELGDSALYLCASSSQTGWTEAFFGQGTRLTVV.